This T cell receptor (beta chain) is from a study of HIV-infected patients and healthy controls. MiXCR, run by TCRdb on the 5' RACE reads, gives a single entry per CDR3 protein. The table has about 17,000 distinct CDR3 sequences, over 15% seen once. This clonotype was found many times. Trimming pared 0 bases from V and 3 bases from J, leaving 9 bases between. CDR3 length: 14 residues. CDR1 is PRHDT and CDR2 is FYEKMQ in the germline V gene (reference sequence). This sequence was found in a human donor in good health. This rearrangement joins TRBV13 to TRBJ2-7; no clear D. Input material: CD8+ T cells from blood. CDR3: CASSLGASNYEQYF. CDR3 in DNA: TGTGCCAGCAGCTTAGGGGCCAGCAACTACGAGCAGTACTTC.